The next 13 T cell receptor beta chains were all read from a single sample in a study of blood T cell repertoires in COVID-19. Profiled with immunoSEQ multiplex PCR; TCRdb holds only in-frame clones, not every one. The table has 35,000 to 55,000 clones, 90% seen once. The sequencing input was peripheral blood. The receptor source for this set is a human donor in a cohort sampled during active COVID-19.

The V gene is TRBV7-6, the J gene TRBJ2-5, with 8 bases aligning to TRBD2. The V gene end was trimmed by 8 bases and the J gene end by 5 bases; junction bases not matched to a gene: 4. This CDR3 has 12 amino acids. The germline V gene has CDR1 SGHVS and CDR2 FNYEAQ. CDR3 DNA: TGTGCCAGCGCGGGGGGCCGGGAGACCCAGTACTTC. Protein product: CASAGGRETQYF.

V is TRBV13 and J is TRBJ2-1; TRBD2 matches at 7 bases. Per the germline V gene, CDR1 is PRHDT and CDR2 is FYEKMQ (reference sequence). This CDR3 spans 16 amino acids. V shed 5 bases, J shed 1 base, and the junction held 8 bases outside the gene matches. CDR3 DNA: TGTGCCAGCAGCACCTCTAAGCGGGGATCCTACAATGAGCAGTTCTTC. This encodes CASSTSKRGSYNEQFF.

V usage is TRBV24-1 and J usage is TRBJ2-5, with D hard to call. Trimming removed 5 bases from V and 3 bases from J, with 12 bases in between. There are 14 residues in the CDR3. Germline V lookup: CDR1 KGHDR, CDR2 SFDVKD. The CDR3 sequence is CATSGPGDKETQYF. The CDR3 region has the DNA TGTGCCACCAGTGGCCCGGGTGATAAAGAGACCCAGTACTTC.

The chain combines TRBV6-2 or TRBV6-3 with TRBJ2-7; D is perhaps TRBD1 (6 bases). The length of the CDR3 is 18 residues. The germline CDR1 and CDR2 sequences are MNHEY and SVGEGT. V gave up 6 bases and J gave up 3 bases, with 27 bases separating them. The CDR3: CASSHKRTTGGNIYEQYF. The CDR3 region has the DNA TGTGCCAGCAGCCACAAACGAACGACAGGTGGCAACATCTACGAGCAGTACTTC.

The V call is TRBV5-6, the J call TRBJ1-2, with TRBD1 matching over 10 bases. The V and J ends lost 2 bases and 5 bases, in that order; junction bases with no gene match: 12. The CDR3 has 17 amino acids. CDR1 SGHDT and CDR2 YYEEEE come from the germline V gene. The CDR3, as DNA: TGTGCCAGCAGCTTCACCGGACAGGGGGTAGAGAGATATGGCTACACCTTC. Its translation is CASSFTGQGVERYGYTF.

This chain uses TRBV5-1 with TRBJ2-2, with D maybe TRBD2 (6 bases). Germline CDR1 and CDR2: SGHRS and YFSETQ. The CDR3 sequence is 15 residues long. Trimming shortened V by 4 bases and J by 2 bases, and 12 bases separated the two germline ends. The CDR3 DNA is TGCGCCAGCAGCCCCCGGGAGTTTAACACCGGGGAGCTGTTTTTT. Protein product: CASSPREFNTGELFF.

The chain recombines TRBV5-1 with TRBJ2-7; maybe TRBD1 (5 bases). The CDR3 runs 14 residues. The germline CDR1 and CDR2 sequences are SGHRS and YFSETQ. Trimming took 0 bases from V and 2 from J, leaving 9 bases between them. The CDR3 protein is CASSLEGVTYEQYF. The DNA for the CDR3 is TGCGCCAGCAGCTTGGAAGGGGTTACCTACGAGCAGTACTTC.

CDR3 sequence reads: CASSLWRGAGTRSYEQYF. In nucleotides, the CDR3 is TGTGCCAGCAGCTTATGGCGGGGGGCGGGAACTCGATCCTACGAGCAGTACTTC. The V and J genes are TRBV7-9 and TRBJ2-7; TRBD2 agrees at 8 bases. Germline V gene sequence: CDR1 SEHNR, CDR2 FQNEAQ (reference sequence). The junction had 13 bases not matched to a gene; V was cut back by 2 bases and J by 1 base. The CDR3 totals 18 residues.

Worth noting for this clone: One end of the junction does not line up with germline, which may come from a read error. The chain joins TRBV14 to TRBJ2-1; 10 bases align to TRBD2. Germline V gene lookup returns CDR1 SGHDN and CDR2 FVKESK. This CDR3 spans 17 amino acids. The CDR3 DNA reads TGTGCCAACAGCCAAGACCCCCTAGCGGGAGATCGGGGTGAGCAGTTCTTC. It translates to CANSQDPLAGDRGEQFF.

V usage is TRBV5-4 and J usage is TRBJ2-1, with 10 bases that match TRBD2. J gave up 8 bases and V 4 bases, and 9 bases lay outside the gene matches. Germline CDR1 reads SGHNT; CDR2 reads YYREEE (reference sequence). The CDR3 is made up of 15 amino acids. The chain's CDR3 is CASSPPSGRRDEQFF. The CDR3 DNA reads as TGTGCCAGCAGCCCACCTAGCGGGAGAAGAGATGAGCAGTTCTTC.

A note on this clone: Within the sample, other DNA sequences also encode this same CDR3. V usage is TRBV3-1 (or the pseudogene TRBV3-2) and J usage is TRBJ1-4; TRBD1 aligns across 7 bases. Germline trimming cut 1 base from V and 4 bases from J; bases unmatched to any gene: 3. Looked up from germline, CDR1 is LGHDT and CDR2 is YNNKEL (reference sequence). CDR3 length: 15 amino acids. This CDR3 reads CASSQVGGINEKLFF. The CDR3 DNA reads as TGTGCCAGCAGCCAAGTAGGGGGCATTAATGAAAAACTGTTTTTT.

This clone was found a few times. CDR3 in amino acids: CASTSLVRRDNSPLHF. DNA for the CDR3: TGTGCCAGTACCTCATTAGTGAGACGGGATAATTCACCCCTCCACTTT. The gene calls are TRBV19 and TRBJ1-6; D not certain. Germline CDR1 and CDR2: LNHDA and SQIVND (reference sequence). The V and J ends lost 7 bases and 5 bases respectively, with 18 bases between them. This CDR3 spans 16 amino acids.

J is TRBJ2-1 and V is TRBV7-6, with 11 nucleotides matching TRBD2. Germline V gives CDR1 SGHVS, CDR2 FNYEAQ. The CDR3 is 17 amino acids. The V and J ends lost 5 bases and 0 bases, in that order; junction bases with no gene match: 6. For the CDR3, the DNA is TGTGCCAGCAGCACCTCGACTAGCGGGGACTCCTACAATGAGCAGTTCTTC. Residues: CASSTSTSGDSYNEQFF.